This TCR beta chain derives from a study of T cells in women clearing cervical HPV infection (dated by TCRdb to the late 2010s). About the investigation overall: The cases were roughly 25 women with histologically confirmed HPV16-related CIN3 or worse, and 2 of these cases were invasive cancers. Controls were 20 to 30 women whose single incident HPV16 infection cleared within 12 months without precancer or cancer developing. For cases, a median interval of 149 days, with an interquartile range of about 80 to 200 days, was observed between lesion detection and blood sampling. Case blood was taken at the visit when the lesion was first identified, whereas control blood was taken when infection was no longer detected. As quality controls, five blinded duplicates were added to each group, bringing the total to about 60 samples made up of some 50 participants and about ten replicates. In the parent cohort, around 9,900 women aged 18 or older were enrolled in Guanacaste, Costa Rica, during about 1993 to 1994 and then followed for approximately 7 years. Cases had a median age of about 34 years and controls had a median age of around 40, with no significant differences in baseline characteristics. Nested within Costa Rica's Guanacaste HPV Natural History Study, an exploratory proof-of-principle case-control study compared TCR repertoires across cervical HPV16 outcomes. Since HLA typing was available for only a few women, HLA type could not be ruled out as a confounder. Cases were matched to controls by age within five years and by the year the sample was collected.

Using the immunoSEQ assay, multiplex PCR amplified TCR beta CDR3 regions from an average of approximately 1,200 ng of genomic DNA per sample. To correct primer bias, the assay used a complete synthetic TCR repertoire to set an amplification baseline. Amplicons were sequenced on the Illumina platform. The published analysis was carried out like this. Sequence errors were corrected by clustering with frequency ratios and a modified nearest-neighbor algorithm, and the sequences were then analyzed in the immunoSEQ Analyzer using IMGT gene definitions. TCR richness and evenness were averaged over 20 rarefaction repeats at each rarefaction depth, excluding samples with fewer sequences than the depth. V, D and J gene relative abundances were compared between groups with Wilcoxon rank sum tests, applying FDR correction. Blinded duplicates gave an intraclass correlation of approximately 96% for TCR richness and an average of roughly 76% across 70 or so gene segments. Not all clones reach the TCRdb copy of this immuneACCESS table, which keeps in-frame sequences only. Checked studies attribute under half of the gap to unresolved V genes and leave the rest unexplained. That table furnishes V, J and clone size, whereas the DNA furnished D and trimming. This sample's records show about 39,000 clones. The ten largest clonotypes hold around 5.8% of the sample.

Every participant had a single incident cervical HPV16 infection, and women with prevalent HPV16 infections were excluded. Cervical HPV DNA was detected with MY09/MY11 PCR, and genotyping was done with dot-blot hybridization. More than 14 mL of heparinized blood was centrifuged, after which the buffy coat was aliquoted, frozen at -30 degrees C, and then stored at -80 degrees C. Genomic DNA was extracted from buffy coat specimens using QIAGEN kits. A note on this clone: The clone's antigen remains unknown. The CDR3 extends 3 residues past the end of the read, so its final part is completed from the germline J gene. Distinct nucleotide sequences in the sample also encode this CDR3.

As encoded in the germline V gene (reference sequence), CDR1 is SEHNR while CDR2 is FQNEAQ. The CDR3 holds 12 amino acids from the cysteine to the phenylalanine. The 27 bases shown cover part of the CDR3, and their frame starts at base 1. The study at large found these results: Whether associations preceded infection or resulted from infection could not be shown with the cross-sectional design, and effector/memory subsets and HPV-specific T cells were not isolated. Random forest classifiers combining richness and V gene abundances distinguished cases from controls with an estimated AUC of less than 0.9. Cases had lower TRBV6-7 relative abundance than controls (0.11% versus 0.16%; Bonferroni P = 0.0008). T-cell numbers per sample were unknown, so richness differences could reflect varying T-cell content rather than repertoire biology. Significantly higher TCR repertoire richness was observed in CIN3+ cases than in controls across sequencing depths, whereas no difference in evenness was found.

Material for sequencing was blood buffy coat. This sequence originates from a woman between 18 and 75 years old with a cervical HPV16 infection that either progressed to CIN3+ or cleared (not recorded which). This receptor chain uses TRBV7-9 and TRBJ1-2; TRBD1 is perhaps the D gene, given 5 matching bases. CDR3 loop: CASSLGPYDYTF. The sequenced part of the CDR3 DNA is TGTGCCAGCAGCTTGGGGCCGTACGAC.